This TCR beta chain comes out of a study of T cell responses to AZD1222 COVID-19 vaccine. Study at large: Recipients boosted at about 4 weeks or about 12 weeks are pooled.

Data came from immunoSEQ multiplex PCR; TCRdb stores just in-frame clones and leaves some out. The table lists roughly 100,000 clones, approximately 89% of them singletons. Study-wide results and caveats: Breadth and depth of Spike-specific TCRs rose after two AZD1222 doses. At 160-218 and 743-854, vaccine-associated CD4 TCRs were dominant, and they spanned spike. There were mostly white British donors and more females than males, and clonal diversity was possibly underestimated.

With 3 bases removed from V and 10 bases from J, the gap between germline ends came to 9 bases. The CDR3 sequence is 12 residues long. Germline V lookup: CDR1 MDHEN, CDR2 SYDVKM. Concerning this clone itself: Its target is not known.

The receptor was isolated from an adult in good health. The V call is TRBV28, the J call TRBJ1-4; no definite D call. Sequenced here: peripheral blood, sampled on day 0 of AZD1222 vaccination. CDR3 sequence reads: CASSFGDVKLFF. CDR3 nucleotide sequence: TGTGCCAGCAGTTTCGGGGATGTAAAACTGTTTTTT. Supplemented by reference TRBV28 and TRBJ1-4, the full variable domain reads DVKVTQSSRYLVKRTGEKVFLECVQDMDHENMFWYRQDPGLGLRLIYFSYDVKMKEKGDIPEGYSVSREKKERFSLILESASTNQTSMYLCASSFGDVKLFFGSGTQLSVL.